The source of this TCR beta chain is a study of blood T cell repertoires in COVID-19. This CDR3 is 15 amino acids long. CDR1 and CDR2 from the germline V gene are SGHDT and YYEEEE. The germline V and J ends were trimmed by 0 bases and 2 bases, with 9 bases remaining between them. As for this clone: Other DNA variants within this sample encode the same CDR3.

Assay: immunoSEQ multiplex PCR; the TCRdb copy retains only in-frame clones and omits some. The table lists about 500,000 clones, roughly nine tenths of them singletons. The chain carries TRBV5-6 and TRBJ2-1; maybe TRBD1 (6 bases). This clonotype was sampled from a woman in her fifties or sixties with COVID-19, enrolled during active disease. The sample consisted of peripheral blood. The chain's CDR3 is CASSLGGGPYNEQFF. The CDR3 DNA sequence: TGTGCCAGCAGCTTGGGAGGGGGACCCTACAATGAGCAGTTCTTC.